The 7 T cell receptor beta chains listed next were all sequenced from one sample in a study of beta chain features in type 1 diabetes. Study outcomes and limitations: The study found moderately but significantly shorter TCRB CDR3s in all four CD4+ subsets of Type 1 diabetes patients.

Expressed TCRB transcripts were sequenced because the entire RNA isolate underwent reverse transcription. Here immunoSEQ multiplex PCR was the method, and the copy in TCRdb shows in-frame clones only, minus some. This sample has over 200,000 clones; about 11% occur once, and the top ten carry about 0.018%. Their cognate antigens are unknown. Material: naive CD4+ T cells from blood. The receptors were gathered from a man under 40 with type 1 diabetes.

This sequence joins TRBV7-9 and TRBJ2-7, with D hard to call. The germline gives CDR1 SEHNR, CDR2 FQNEAQ (reference sequence). V shed 2 bases and J shed 3 bases, with 11 bases lying between them. The CDR3 has 14 residues. CDR3 protein: CASSLNSLNYEQYF. Written as DNA, the CDR3 is TGTGCCAGCAGCTTAAACAGCCTGAACTACGAGCAGTACTTC.

There are a few counts of this clone. This chain joins TRBV11-2 and TRBJ1-1; 8 bases agree with TRBD1. Germline values: CDR1 SGHAT, CDR2 FQNNGV. V gave up 2 bases and J gave up 3 bases; unmatched junction bases: 2. The CDR3 runs to 14 residues. The CDR3 sequence is CASSLTGGYTEAFF. The CDR3 nucleotides read TGTGCCAGCAGCTTAACAGGGGGATACACTGAAGCTTTCTTT.

The chain couples TRBV27 to TRBJ2-5, with D perhaps matching TRBD2 (5 bases). The germline V and J ends were trimmed by 2 bases and 5 bases, with 33 bases remaining between them. The CDR3 has 21 amino acids. Per germline, CDR1 MNHEY and CDR2 SMNVEV (reference sequence). Here the CDR3 DNA reads TGTGCCAGCAGTTTAACTCCCGAACCGAGCTGGCGCGGGTATGGGCGGGAGACCCAGTACTTC. This codes for CASSLTPEPSWRGYGRETQYF.

The chain links TRBV7-9 to TRBJ2-2; the D is unclear. The CDR3 is made up of 15 amino acids. Trimming took 1 base from V and 5 from J, leaving 11 bases between them. The germline V gene has CDR1 SEHNR and CDR2 FQNEAQ (reference sequence). This chain's CDR3 is CASSLGAGSTGELFF. As DNA, the CDR3 is TGTGCCAGCAGCTTAGGGGCAGGATCAACCGGGGAGCTGTTTTTT.

This clone has a handful of counts. The rearrangement uses TRBV15 and TRBJ1-4; D is undetermined. There are 13 residues in the CDR3. Germline values: CDR1 LNHNV, CDR2 YYDKDF (reference sequence). V was pared by 1 base and J by 7 bases, with 7 bases between. The CDR3 loop is CATSRGEGEKLFF. CDR3 in DNA: TGTGCCACCAGCAGAGGGGAGGGTGAAAAACTGTTTTTT.

The V call is TRBV4-3, the J call TRBJ1-5, with 7 bases that match TRBD1. J gave up 5 bases and V 4 bases, and 8 bases lay outside the gene matches. The CDR3 runs 15 residues. CDR1 LGHNA and CDR2 YSLEER come from the germline V gene. CDR3 amino acids: CASSRGRTGDQPQHF. The CDR3 bases are TGCGCCAGCAGCCGAGGTAGGACAGGAGATCAGCCCCAGCATTTT.

The chain couples TRBV6-5 to TRBJ2-3, with 8 nucleotides matching TRBD2. J was trimmed by 9 bases and V by 0 bases; bases with no gene match: 11. The CDR3 length is 16 residues. Germline V gives CDR1 MNHEY, CDR2 SVGAGI. The CDR3 DNA sequence: TGTGCCAGCAGTTACTCCTATGCGGGGGGCCGTGGCACGCAGTATTTT. Its protein product is CASSYSYAGGRGTQYF.